This T cell receptor (beta chain) was observed in a study of identical twins. General study results and limits: There was an excess of low generation probability in the out-of-frame alpha sequences that twins shared. Fewer insertions were carried by abundant cord blood beta clonotypes, but none was seen in memory repertoires.

This clonotype was found a few times. Its specificity is not known. Via MiXCR, TCRdb re-called the 5' RACE reads, giving one row per CDR3 protein. The table includes 500,000 to 550,000 distinct CDR3 sequences, about a fifth detected once. These data also featured in a second study, about yellow fever vaccine responses in identical twins. From that report: As reported, the vaccine T cell response of twins seemed partly convergent and partly personalized.

This clonotype was sampled from a woman aged 18-30 years in good health. The sample comprised CD4+ T cells sorted from blood.

CDR3 DNA: TGTGCCAGCAGCAAAGTGGCGGGAGGAGGGAATGAGCAGTTCTTC. Amino acid sequence: CASSKVAGGGNEQFF. The chain recombines TRBV21-1 with TRBJ2-1; the D segment call TRBD2 is taken from the table without a DNA check. TRBV21-1 is a known pseudogene. The CDR3 runs to 15 residues.